The 14 T cell receptor beta chains below were found in one sample sequenced in a study of shared clonotypes between healthy human individuals. The method was immunoSEQ multiplex PCR; TCRdb's version includes in-frame clones alone and lacks a portion of them. The table records about a million clones, approximately 77% of them present only once. The sequenced material came from memory CD4+ T cells from PBMCs. The subset is: CD45RA-negative fraction. The receptors shown here come from a man aged 18 to 29 in good health. Some clones in this sample may be carry-over from other donors' samples.

This chain connects TRBV29-1 to TRBJ2-3; 9 nucleotides align to TRBD2. The length of the CDR3 is 13 residues. Germline V gives CDR1 SQVTM, CDR2 ANQGSEA. Trimming took 8 bases from V and 5 from J; bases not matched to a gene: 8. The CDR3 loop is CSTLAGGIDTQYF. Here the CDR3 DNA reads TGCAGCACCCTCGCGGGAGGGATAGATACGCAGTATTTT.

The chain joins TRBV5-6 to TRBJ2-1; the D call may be TRBD1 or TRBD2 (5 bases each). The length of the CDR3 is 15 residues. V lost 0 bases, J lost 8 bases, and 15 bases lay in between. Per germline, CDR1 SGHDT and CDR2 YYEEEE. The CDR3 region is CASSLERGRYDEQFF. The DNA for the CDR3 is TGTGCCAGCAGCTTGGAAAGGGGACGATACGATGAGCAGTTCTTC. The full variable domain, in which reference TRBV5-6 and TRBJ2-1 provide the parts outside the CDR3, is DAGVTQSPTHLIKTRGQQVTLRCSPKSGHDTVSWYQQALGQGPQFIFQYYEEEERQRGNFPDRFSGHQFPNYSSELNVNALLLGDSALYLCASSLERGRYDEQFFGPGTRLTVL.

This chain links TRBV9 with TRBJ2-3, with a weak D call TRBD2 (5 bases). The CDR3 runs 19 residues. The germline V gene encodes CDR1 SGDLS and CDR2 YYNGEE. Trimming took 0 bases from V and 0 from J, leaving 20 bases between them. This chain's CDR3 is CASSVGQKRTPGSTDTQYF. CDR3 bases: TGTGCCAGCAGCGTAGGTCAGAAGCGAACCCCGGGAAGCACAGATACGCAGTATTTT.

This chain links TRBV10-3 with TRBJ2-3; the match to TRBD2 covers 8 bases. The germline V gene encodes CDR1 ENHRY and CDR2 SYGVKD. V shed 8 bases and J 2 bases; nucleotides not matched to a gene: 9. This CDR3 is 15 amino acids long. The CDR3 DNA reads TGTGCCATCGGGCCTAGCGGGCTGGCCACAGATACGCAGTATTTT. It encodes CAIGPSGLATDTQYF.

This clone was counted only a few times. The V call is TRBV10-3, the J call TRBJ2-1; TRBD2 matches at 11 bases. This CDR3 is built from 19 residues. V shed 6 bases, J shed 2 bases, and the junction held 15 bases outside the gene matches. CDR1 is ENHRY, CDR2 SYGVKD, per germline. In nucleotides, the CDR3 is TGTGCCATCAGCCGAGACCCCGGACTAGCGGGTAGCACCTACAATGAGCAGTTCTTC. Its protein product is CAISRDPGLAGSTYNEQFF.

This sequence joins TRBV10-3 and TRBJ2-1; D is perhaps TRBD2 (6 bases). V lost 5 bases to trimming and J lost 2 bases, with 16 bases between them. The germline CDR1 and CDR2 sequences are ENHRY and SYGVKD. The CDR3 covers 16 residues. The CDR3 spells CAISRIGGSTYNEQFF. The CDR3, as DNA: TGTGCCATCAGTCGTATAGGAGGGTCAACCTACAATGAGCAGTTCTTC.

The J gene is TRBJ2-1, the V gene TRBV25-1, with D maybe TRBD2 (5 bases). Trimming shortened V by 5 bases and J by 5 bases, and 10 bases separated the two germline ends. The germline V gene encodes CDR1 MGHDK and CDR2 SYGVNS. This CDR3 spans 13 amino acids. CDR3 amino acids: CASSSGLNNEQFF. In DNA, the CDR3 is TGTGCCAGCAGTTCCGGACTTAACAATGAGCAGTTCTTC.

The CDR3: CASSLGPTNTEAFF. CDR3 DNA: TGTGCCAGCAGCTTAGGTCCGACGAACACTGAAGCTTTCTTT. The chain employs TRBV7-9 and TRBJ1-1; D remains unclear. The CDR3 loop spans 14 amino acids. The V gene's germline CDR1 is SEHNR and CDR2 FQNEAQ (reference sequence). V was cut by 1 base and J by 1 base, with 7 bases left in between. The variable domain in full, with the rest retrieved from reference TRBV7-9 and TRBJ1-1, is DTGVSQNPRHKITKRGQNVTFRCDPISEHNRLYWYRQTLGQGPEFLTYFQNEAQLEKSRLLSDRFSAERPKGSFSTLEIQRTEQGDSAMYLCASSLGPTNTEAFFGQGTRLTVV.

The genes are TRBV2 and TRBJ2-2; the D is unclear. Trimming removed 5 bases at V and 2 bases at J, with 15 bases between. This CDR3 is built from 16 residues. CDR1 is SNHLY and CDR2 is FYNNEI in the germline V gene. The CDR3 spells CASSPPGAKNTGELFF. The CDR3 DNA reads as TGTGCCAGCAGTCCGCCAGGAGCGAAAAACACCGGGGAGCTGTTTTTT.

The rearrangement uses TRBV5-8 and TRBJ2-5; D uncertain. CDR1 and CDR2 from the germline V gene are SGHTS and YDEGEE. V was shortened by 5 bases and J by 5 bases, with 13 bases between the two germline ends. The CDR3 contains 13 residues. The chain's CDR3 is CASSPGRRETQYF. DNA for the CDR3: TGTGCCAGCAGTCCGGGCCGCCGGGAGACCCAGTACTTC.

V and J are TRBV7-2 and TRBJ2-7, with TRBD2 matching over 11 bases. CDR1 SGHTA and CDR2 FQGNSA come from the germline V gene. The ends lost 4 bases at V and 5 bases at J; junction bases unmatched: 7. CDR3 length: 15 residues. The CDR3 DNA sequence: TGTGCCAGCAGCTCGGGACTAGCGGAGGCCCACGAGCAGTACTTC. It specifies CASSSGLAEAHEQYF.

This chain uses TRBV11-2 with TRBJ1-1; TRBD1 agrees at 7 bases. The germline CDR1 and CDR2 sequences are SGHAT and FQNNGV. The CDR3 extends over 11 amino acids. Trimming removed 2 bases from V and 10 bases from J; junction bases left unmatched: 1. In DNA, the CDR3 is TGTGCCAGCAGCTTACAGGGGGGAGCTTTCTTT. Its protein is CASSLQGGAFF.

The CDR3: CASSYSTGGETQYF. The DNA for the CDR3 is TGTGCCAGTAGTTACTCGACAGGGGGAGAGACCCAGTACTTC. The J gene is TRBJ2-5, the V gene TRBV19; 9 positions agree with TRBD1. The CDR3 is 14 residues long. V shed 5 bases and J 4 bases; nucleotides not matched to a gene: 5. The germline CDR1 and CDR2 sequences are LNHDA and SQIVND (reference sequence).

The chain uses TRBV7-8 and TRBJ1-1, with 8 positions matching TRBD1. Germline CDR1 SGHVS, CDR2 FQNEAQ. V gave up 8 bases and J gave up 6 bases; unmatched junction bases: 11. The CDR3 spans 14 residues. CDR3: CASYLLTGASEAFF. As DNA, the CDR3 is TGTGCCAGCTATCTTCTGACAGGGGCCTCTGAAGCTTTCTTT.